This entry is about one T cell receptor (beta chain). Its antigen is unidentified. These data belong to a study of beta chain features in type 1 diabetes. CDR3 length: 16 amino acids. The junction had 9 bases not matched to a gene; V was cut back by 0 bases and J by 5 bases. Germline V gene data show CDR1 as SGDLS and CDR2 as YYNGEE. Of the isolated RNA, all was reverse transcribed, and so the sequenced material was expressed TCRB transcripts. TCRdb's copy holds only in-frame clones and misses some; the assay was immunoSEQ multiplex PCR. This sample has about 660,000 clones, with more than 13% found just once. Notes on the study in general: Researchers report that Type 1 diabetes patients had moderately but significantly shorter TCRB CDR3s across all four CD4+ subsets.

The source is a man younger than 35 with type 1 diabetes. Sequences were obtained from naive CD4+ T cells from blood. The V call is TRBV9, the J call TRBJ2-5; TRBD2 matches 8 bases. The CDR3 sequence is CASSVASGSIGETQYF. CDR3 coding DNA: TGTGCCAGCAGCGTAGCTAGCGGGTCAATAGGGGAGACCCAGTACTTC.